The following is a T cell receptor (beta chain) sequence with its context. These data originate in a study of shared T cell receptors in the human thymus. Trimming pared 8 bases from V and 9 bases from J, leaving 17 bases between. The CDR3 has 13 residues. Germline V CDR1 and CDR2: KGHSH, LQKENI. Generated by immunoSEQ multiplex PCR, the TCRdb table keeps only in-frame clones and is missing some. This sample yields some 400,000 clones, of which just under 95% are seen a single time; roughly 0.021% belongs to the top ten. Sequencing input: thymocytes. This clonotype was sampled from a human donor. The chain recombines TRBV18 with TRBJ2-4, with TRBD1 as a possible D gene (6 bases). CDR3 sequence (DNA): TGTGCCAGCGCCCCCGCAGGGGAAAGCATTCAGTACTTC. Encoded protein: CASAPAGESIQYF.